These 28 T cell receptor beta chains share one sample of origin, sequenced in a study of T cell changes during pregnancy in multiple sclerosis. Assay: immunoSEQ multiplex PCR; the TCRdb copy retains only in-frame clones and omits some. Of some 56,000 clones listed, 80% to 95% were seen once; the top ten hold 2.8%. The input for sequencing was peripheral blood, taken in the third trimester of pregnancy. These receptors were obtained from a female donor in good health, enrolled as a control in a pregnancy study.

CDR3 sequence (DNA): TGTGCCAGCAGCGTACAGGGGGGAGATCAGCCCCAGCATTTT. Translating it yields CASSVQGGDQPQHF. The J gene is TRBJ1-5, the V gene TRBV5-5; 8 positions agree with TRBD1. The V gene end was trimmed by 4 bases and the J gene end by 5 bases; junction bases not matched to a gene: 5. This CDR3 is 14 amino acids long. From germline, CDR1 is SGHKS and CDR2 YYEKEE (reference sequence).

The rearrangement joins TRBV6-5 to TRBJ2-1, with TRBD1 identical over 11 bases. The germline CDR1 and CDR2 sequences are MNHEY and SVGAGI. The CDR3 runs 14 residues. Germline trimming cut 7 bases from V and 6 bases from J; bases unmatched to any gene: 5. CDR3 amino acids: CASTGQGAFNEQFF. Written as DNA, the CDR3 is TGTGCCAGCACAGGACAGGGGGCGTTCAATGAGCAGTTCTTC.

J is TRBJ1-1 and V is TRBV27; no definite D call. CDR3 length equals 14 residues. Looked up from germline, CDR1 is MNHEY and CDR2 is SMNVEV (reference sequence). Trimming stripped 5 bases from V and 12 bases from J, with 22 bases between. CDR3 residues: CASSLYPRPQDPFF. As DNA, the CDR3 is TGTGCCAGCAGTCTCTACCCAAGACCGCAGGATCCTTTCTTT.

This clone was observed a single time. The J gene is TRBJ1-2, the V gene TRBV19; D may be TRBD1 (6 bases). The V gene lost 3 bases and the J gene lost 8 bases, with 16 bases spanning the gap. Per germline, CDR1 LNHDA and CDR2 SQIVND (reference sequence). CDR3 size: 14 residues. The CDR3 DNA follows: TGTGCCAGTAGTATCGGGGGGGGCGCGGAGGGCTACACCTTC. The encoded protein is CASSIGGGAEGYTF.

The chain has TRBV7-9 and TRBJ2-1, with 7 positions matching TRBD1. Looked up from germline, CDR1 is SEHNR and CDR2 is FQNEAQ (reference sequence). The V and J ends lost 4 bases and 4 bases, in that order; junction bases with no gene match: 10. This CDR3 comprises 16 residues. CDR3 amino acids: CASSSPGQRLYNEQFF. The CDR3 DNA is TGTGCCAGCAGCTCACCGGGACAGAGATTGTACAATGAGCAGTTCTTC.

This chain links TRBV28 with TRBJ1-5, with no clear D. The CDR3 has 14 amino acids. Germline CDR1 reads MDHEN; CDR2 reads SYDVKM. The V end was cut by 6 bases, the J end by 2 bases, with 11 bases between. CDR3 DNA sequence: TGTGCCAGCAGCCGAGGGATTGGCAATCAGCCCCAGCATTTT. It codes for CASSRGIGNQPQHF.

This clone was seen once. CDR3 region: CATISGRVGEQFF. As DNA, the CDR3 is TGTGCCACCATTAGCGGGAGGGTAGGTGAGCAGTTCTTC. The V call is TRBV28, the J call TRBJ2-1; 11 bases agree with TRBD2. Germline assignment: CDR1 MDHEN and CDR2 SYDVKM. V was pared by 10 bases and J by 9 bases, with 8 bases of the junction left unmatched. The CDR3 is 13 residues long.

The chain has TRBV5-1 and TRBJ1-2; D unclear. Trimming cost V 3 bases and J 6 bases, with 21 bases left between them. The CDR3 totals 16 residues. CDR1 and CDR2 from the germline V gene are SGHRS and YFSETQ. The CDR3 DNA follows: TGCGCCAGCAGCTCCGGGATCCATCACCTCTCACATGGCTACACCTTC. Translation gives CASSSGIHHLSHGYTF.

The genes are TRBV6-5 and TRBJ1-4, with 8 bases matching TRBD1. The CDR3 runs 15 residues. V shed 5 bases, J shed 8 bases, and the junction held 10 bases outside the gene matches. Per the germline V gene, CDR1 is MNHEY and CDR2 is SVGAGI. The CDR3 protein is CASSPAGTGVEKLFF. CDR3 nucleotide sequence: TGTGCCAGCAGTCCTGCCGGGACAGGCGTAGAAAAACTGTTTTTT.

The chain uses TRBV13 and TRBJ1-3; D is ambiguous. V shed 3 bases and J shed 4 bases, with 25 bases lying between them. The germline CDR1 and CDR2 sequences are PRHDT and FYEKMQ (reference sequence). CDR3 size: 19 residues. The CDR3 DNA reads as TGTGCCAGCAGCTTCGGTCCGGCGATGGTCCAGCAGAGGGGAAACACCATATATTTT. This sequence encodes CASSFGPAMVQQRGNTIYF.

The genes are TRBV4-3 and TRBJ2-5; 10 bases align to TRBD2. Matching the DNA end better, TRBJ2-7 makes the J call doubtful. CDR1 and CDR2 (germline): LGHNA, YSLEER. The CDR3 sequence is 18 residues long. The CDR3: CASSQDSPSGGAAYEQYF. Here the CDR3 DNA reads TGCGCCAGCAGCCAAGACTCCCCCAGCGGGGGGGCCGCCTACGAGCAGTACTTC.

The chain links TRBV4-2 to TRBJ1-6; weak D call: TRBD1 (5 bases). Trimming shortened V by 6 bases and J by 6 bases, and 12 bases separated the two germline ends. Germline V gene lookup returns CDR1 LGHNA and CDR2 YNFKEQ. CDR3 length equals 14 residues. CDR3 sequence reads: CASSPRQSNSPLHF. In DNA, the CDR3 is TGTGCCAGCAGTCCTCGACAGTCTAATTCACCCCTCCACTTT.

The chain combines TRBV4-1 with TRBJ1-6; perhaps TRBD1 as D (5 bases). The CDR3 runs to 17 residues. Germline CDR1 reads MGHRA; CDR2 reads YSYEKL. Trimming took 0 bases from V and 10 from J, leaving 19 bases between them. CDR3 amino acids: CASSQEAPDIPWSPLHF. The CDR3 DNA sequence: TGCGCCAGCAGCCAAGAGGCACCGGACATTCCCTGGTCACCCCTCCACTTT.

The chain combines TRBV19 with TRBJ1-5; no clear D gene. The V end was cut by 3 bases, the J end by 4 bases, with 7 bases between. The germline V gene has CDR1 LNHDA and CDR2 SQIVND (reference sequence). The CDR3 is made up of 13 amino acids. DNA of the CDR3: TGTGCCAGTAGTATCGCCTATAATCAGCCCCAGCATTTT. Protein product: CASSIAYNQPQHF.

The gene calls are TRBV5-6 and TRBJ2-5, with 8 nucleotides matching TRBD2. The assigned J gene may be wrong: the sequence end matches TRBJ2-7 better. This CDR3 region has 13 residues. From germline, CDR1 is SGHDT and CDR2 YYEEEE. The CDR3 DNA sequence: TGTGCCAGCAGCGCGAGCGGGAGCTACGAGCAGTACTTC. Its translation is CASSASGSYEQYF.

This chain uses TRBV5-1 with TRBJ2-2, with TRBD2 matching 7 bases. The germline CDR1 and CDR2 sequences are SGHRS and YFSETQ. V dropped 6 bases and J dropped 1; count of bases not matched to a gene: 3. The CDR3 is made up of 14 amino acids. The CDR3 spells CASKGGRNTGELFF. The CDR3 DNA reads TGCGCCAGCAAAGGCGGGAGGAACACCGGGGAGCTGTTTTTT.

The DNA of the CDR3 is TGTGCCAGCAGCTTGGGCCCTCCCGGGACAGGCGGCTACACCTTC. Its translation: CASSLGPPGTGGYTF. This sequence joins TRBV5-5 and TRBJ1-2; 8 bases match TRBD1. This CDR3 is built from 15 residues. V lost 0 bases to trimming and J lost 8 bases; unmatched junction nucleotides: 9. Germline CDR1 and CDR2: SGHKS and YYEKEE (reference sequence).

The chain couples TRBV7-2 to TRBJ2-5, with TRBD2 identical over 11 bases. With V trimmed by 5 bases and J by 4 bases, 6 bases remained unmatched. This CDR3 is 15 amino acids long. CDR1 is SGHTA, CDR2 FQGNSA, per germline. The CDR3 DNA follows: TGTGCCAGCAGCATGGACGGGACTAGCGGAGAGACCCAGTACTTC. Translated, it gives CASSMDGTSGETQYF.

This chain connects TRBV19 to TRBJ2-1; 10 nucleotides match TRBD2. CDR3 length equals 13 residues. The J segment lost 7 bases and the V segment lost 6 bases, leaving 3 bases of the junction unmatched. CDR1 and CDR2 (germline): LNHDA, SQIVND (reference sequence). CDR3 loop: CASRLAGLNEQFF. The CDR3 coding sequence is TGTGCCAGTAGACTAGCGGGGTTAAATGAGCAGTTCTTC.

This chain connects TRBV4-3 to TRBJ2-7, with 16 nucleotides matching TRBD2. Per germline, CDR1 LGHNA and CDR2 YSLEER. CDR3 size: 18 residues. V was pared by 1 base and J by 2 bases, with 5 bases of the junction left unmatched. The CDR3, as DNA: TGCGCCAGCAGCCAAGCTATGGGGACTAGCGGGAGGGCCTACGAGCAGTACTTC. It translates to CASSQAMGTSGRAYEQYF.

The gene calls are TRBV27 and TRBJ2-1; D gene ambiguous. V was pared by 3 bases and J by 0 bases, with 6 bases between. Germline lookup yields CDR1 MNHEY and CDR2 SMNVEV (reference sequence). This CDR3 is built from 14 residues. The CDR3 loop reads CASSFRDSYNEQFF. CDR3 DNA: TGTGCCAGCAGTTTTAGAGACTCCTACAATGAGCAGTTCTTC.

The chain employs TRBV5-5 and TRBJ1-5, with D unclear. There are 15 residues in the CDR3. The V end was cut by 4 bases, the J end by 1 base, with 12 bases between. Germline-derived CDR1 and CDR2 are SGHKS and YYEKEE (reference sequence). The chain's CDR3 is CASSSYLASNQPQHF. The CDR3, as DNA: TGTGCCAGCAGCAGCTACCTAGCAAGCAATCAGCCCCAGCATTTT.

The genes are TRBV6-5 and TRBJ1-1; TRBD1 is a possible D gene (6 bases). From germline, CDR1 is MNHEY and CDR2 SVGAGI. V was clipped by 4 bases and J by 5 bases, with 14 bases between them. This CDR3 spans 14 amino acids. The CDR3 reads CASSFQGGVTEAFF. DNA for the CDR3: TGTGCCAGCAGTTTCCAAGGGGGGGTGACTGAAGCTTTCTTT.

The V and J genes are TRBV19 and TRBJ1-1; 7 nucleotides align to TRBD1. CDR1 LNHDA and CDR2 SQIVND come from the germline V gene (reference sequence). Trimming at V came to 10 bases and at J to 0 bases, leaving 8 bases not matched to a gene. The CDR3 extends over 14 amino acids. The CDR3 region has the DNA TGTGCCACCCAAGGGACAGTCGTGAACACTGAAGCTTTCTTT. It codes for CATQGTVVNTEAFF.

The genes are TRBV4-1 and TRBJ1-1; 11 bases agree with TRBD1. Looked up from germline, CDR1 is MGHRA and CDR2 is YSYEKL. J was trimmed by 5 bases and V by 0 bases; bases with no gene match: 11. The CDR3 has 18 residues. The CDR3 here is CASSQEWYAGQGGTEAFF. The CDR3 DNA follows: TGCGCCAGCAGCCAAGAGTGGTATGCGGGACAGGGGGGAACTGAAGCTTTCTTT.

Here the CDR3 DNA reads TGCGCCAGCAGCCCCTCCGGCGGGCTAGCGATCTATGAGCAGTTCTTC. Its translation is CASSPSGGLAIYEQFF. This chain uses TRBV4-3 with TRBJ2-1, with D perhaps matching TRBD2 (6 bases). The CDR3 runs 16 residues. Trimming took off 4 bases at V and 8 bases at J, with 21 bases between the two ends. Germline V gives CDR1 LGHNA, CDR2 YSLEER.

The genes are TRBV7-9 and TRBJ1-3; TRBD1 might be the D (6 bases). V lost 3 bases and J lost 1, with 7 bases in between. The CDR3 loop spans 14 amino acids. CDR1 is SEHNR and CDR2 is FQNEAQ in the germline V gene (reference sequence). The CDR3 DNA is TGTGCCAGCAGCTTGGGGGCTTCTGGAAACACCATATATTTT. This encodes CASSLGASGNTIYF.

The chain employs TRBV5-1 and TRBJ2-5, with 8 bases aligning to TRBD1. The V gene's germline CDR1 is SGHRS and CDR2 YFSETQ. The V and J ends lost 0 bases and 0 bases, in that order; junction bases with no gene match: 4. The CDR3 is 16 residues long. The CDR3 coding sequence is TGCGCCAGCAGCTTGGTTGGACAGGGCAACCAAGAGACCCAGTACTTC. It codes for CASSLVGQGNQETQYF. Together with reference TRBV5-1 and TRBJ2-5, the CDR3 gives the full variable domain: KAGVTQTPRYLIKTRGQQVTLSCSPISGHRSVSWYQQTPGQGLQFLFEYFSETQRNKGNFPGRFSGRQFSNSRSEMNVSTLELGDSALYLCASSLVGQGNQETQYFGPGTRLLVL.